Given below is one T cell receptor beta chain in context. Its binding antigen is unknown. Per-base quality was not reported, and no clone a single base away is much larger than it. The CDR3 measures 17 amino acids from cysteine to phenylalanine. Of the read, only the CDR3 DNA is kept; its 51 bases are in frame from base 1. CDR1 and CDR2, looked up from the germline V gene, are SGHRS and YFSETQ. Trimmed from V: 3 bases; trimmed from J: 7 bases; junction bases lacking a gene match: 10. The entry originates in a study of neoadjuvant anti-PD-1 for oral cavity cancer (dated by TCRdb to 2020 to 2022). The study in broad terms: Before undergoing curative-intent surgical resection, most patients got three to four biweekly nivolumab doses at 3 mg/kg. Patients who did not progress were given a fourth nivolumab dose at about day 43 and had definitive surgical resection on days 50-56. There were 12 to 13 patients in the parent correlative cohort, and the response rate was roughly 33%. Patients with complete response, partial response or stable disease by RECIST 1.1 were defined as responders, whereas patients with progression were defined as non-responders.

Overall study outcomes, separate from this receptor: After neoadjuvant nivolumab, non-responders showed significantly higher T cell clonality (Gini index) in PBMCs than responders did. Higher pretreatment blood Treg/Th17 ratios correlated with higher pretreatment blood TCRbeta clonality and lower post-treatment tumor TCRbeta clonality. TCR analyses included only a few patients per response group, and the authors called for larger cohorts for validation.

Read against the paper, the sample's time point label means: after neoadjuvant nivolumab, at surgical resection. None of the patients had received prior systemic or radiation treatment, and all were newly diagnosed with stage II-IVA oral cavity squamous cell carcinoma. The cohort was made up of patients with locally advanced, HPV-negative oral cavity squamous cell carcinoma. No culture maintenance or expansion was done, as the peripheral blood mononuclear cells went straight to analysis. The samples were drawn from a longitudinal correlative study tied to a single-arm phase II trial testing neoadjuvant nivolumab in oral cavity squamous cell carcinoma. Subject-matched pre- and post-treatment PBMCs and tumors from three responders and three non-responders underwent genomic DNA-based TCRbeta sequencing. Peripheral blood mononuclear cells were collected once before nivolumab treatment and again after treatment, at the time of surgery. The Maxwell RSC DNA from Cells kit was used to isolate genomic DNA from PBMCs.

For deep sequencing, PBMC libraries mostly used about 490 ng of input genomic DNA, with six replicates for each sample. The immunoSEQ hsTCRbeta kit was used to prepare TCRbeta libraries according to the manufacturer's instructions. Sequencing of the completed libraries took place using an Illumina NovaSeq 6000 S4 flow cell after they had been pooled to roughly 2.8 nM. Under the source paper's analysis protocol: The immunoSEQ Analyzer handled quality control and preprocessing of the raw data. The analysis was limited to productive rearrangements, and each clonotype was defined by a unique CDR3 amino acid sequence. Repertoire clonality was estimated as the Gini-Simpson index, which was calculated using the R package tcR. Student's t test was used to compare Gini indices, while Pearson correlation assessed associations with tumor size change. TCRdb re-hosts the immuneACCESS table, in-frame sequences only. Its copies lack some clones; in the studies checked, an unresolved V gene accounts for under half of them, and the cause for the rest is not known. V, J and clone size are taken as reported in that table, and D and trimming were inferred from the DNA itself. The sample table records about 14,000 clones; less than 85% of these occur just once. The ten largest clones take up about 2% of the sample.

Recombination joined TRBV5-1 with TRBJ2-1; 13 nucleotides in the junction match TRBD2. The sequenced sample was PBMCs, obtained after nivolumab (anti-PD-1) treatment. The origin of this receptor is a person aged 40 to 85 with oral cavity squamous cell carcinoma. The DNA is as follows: TGCGCCAGCAGCTCCCTCCCCGGGACTAGCGGGATAAATGAGCAGTTCTTC. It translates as CASSSLPGTSGINEQFF.